The clone carrying this TCR beta chain was counted a single time. V shed 4 bases and J shed 5 bases, with 12 bases lying between them. The CDR3 is 13 amino acids. The germline V gene encodes CDR1 ENHRY and CDR2 SYGVKD. This specimen belongs to a study of blood T cell repertoires in COVID-19. As for the study in general: Sites across the United States, Italy and Spain contributed samples from acute and convalescent COVID-19. From T cells, B-cell-depleted T cells, or PBMCs came the material, which was cDNA or gDNA.

The table came from immunoSEQ multiplex PCR; TCRdb's copy has only in-frame clones and leaves some out. Among 90,000 to 150,000 clones listed, approximately 87% were seen once. Material for sequencing was peripheral blood. V and J are TRBV10-3 and TRBJ2-7; possible D gene TRBD1, 5 bases. The TCR was taken from a woman aged 45-65 years with acute or convalescent COVID-19. CDR3 region: CAISVKGPDEQYF. The CDR3, as DNA: TGTGCCATCAGTGTGAAGGGGCCTGACGAGCAGTACTTC.